These T cell receptor beta chains were read from a single sample in a study of technical replicates of blood from a few donors. Using immunoSEQ multiplex PCR, the repertoire was profiled, and TCRdb retains in-frame clones only, with some absent. The sample shows some 78,000 clones, 85% to 95% of them seen only once. Source material: T cells isolated from PBMCs. The origin of the receptors is a human donor in good health. Each CDR3 is given with its conserved first and last residue. Fields, in order: CDR3 protein, clone size, V gene. Clone size is not always given. Where it is, it says once, few, many or a class for expanded clones.

CASSYSDRGYTIYF,.,TRBV6-5
CASSFQGALETQYF,.,TRBV7-3
CAWSGGQGHTDTQYF,.,TRBV30
CASSESSRGFEQFF,.,TRBV2
CASVGRTGELFF,.,TRBV6-5
CASSGKRTEAFF,.,TRBV2
CASSFDSGRAGANVLTF,.,TRBV11-3
CAWSVGGQPQHF,.,TRBV30
CASSQDLTGFYQPQHF,.,TRBV4-1
CAIRGRSSGNTIYF,.,TRBV10-3
CASSGQGAMNTEAFF,.,TRBV6-5
CASSHGTGGGQPQHF,.,TRBV28
CASGGLASHEQYF,.,TRBV2
CASSRRTSGITSYEQYF,.,TRBV7-9
CASSQDLSGTLGGQPQHF,once,TRBV4-3
CASRIRDFNQPQHF,.,TRBV19
CASSWDSSYEQYF,.,TRBV27
CASSGDRDSETQYF,.,TRBV7-9
CSVGTSGGGDTQYF,.,TRBV29-1
CASSLTSLGADNEQFF,.,TRBV5-1
CASSTGGPYNEQFF,.,TRBV27
CASSHRYTEQYF,once,TRBV7-9
CASSYSIPSSGNTIYF,.,TRBV6-5
CASSRDSDGYTF,.,TRBV5-4
CASNTVNQPQHF,.,TRBV7-2
CASSSQGKIGNTIYF,.,TRBV6-5
CASNKGLPYTGELFF,few,TRBV7-3